The 2 T cell receptor beta chains below were found in one sample sequenced in a study of blood T cell repertoires in COVID-19. Method: immunoSEQ multiplex PCR; TCRdb's copy keeps in-frame clones and lacks some. Found here are roughly 200,000 clones, 94% of them singletons; the top ten hold roughly 0.76%. Sequencing input: peripheral blood. The receptors stem from a man younger than 45 with COVID-19, enrolled during active disease.

V gene TRBV2 combines with J gene TRBJ1-2; 9 bases align to TRBD1. CDR1 SNHLY and CDR2 FYNNEI come from the germline V gene. The CDR3 totals 14 residues. Trimming took 8 bases from V and 8 from J; bases not matched to a gene: 12. In DNA, the CDR3 is TGTGCCAGCTGTCCGGGGACAGGGACCGGAGGCTACACCTTC. Its protein is CASCPGTGTGGYTF.

This clone was detected once. This chain joins TRBV6-5 and TRBJ2-5; possibly TRBD1 for D (5 bases). This CDR3 region has 13 residues. V lost 2 bases and J lost 3, with 7 bases in between. The germline gives CDR1 MNHEY, CDR2 SVGAGI. CDR3 DNA sequence: TGTGCCAGCAGTTACGACAGAAAAGAGACCCAGTACTTC. This encodes CASSYDRKETQYF.